The 8 T cell receptor beta chains presented below share a single source sample, sequenced in a study of PD-1 blockade in classical Hodgkin lymphoma. Sequencing was performed with immunoSEQ multiplex PCR; in TCRdb, only in-frame clones are kept and a portion is missing. This table holds roughly 140,000 clones, about four fifths found once. Each of the patients experienced relapse following autologous stem cell transplantation, and their brentuximab vedotin exposure differed. Sequenced material: peripheral blood mononuclear cells (PBMCs), taken before the second cycle of nivolumab. These receptors originate from a human donor with classical Hodgkin lymphoma.

This clone was counted once. The chain carries TRBV18 and TRBJ2-7; TRBD1 matches at 7 bases. The CDR3 is 14 amino acids. The trim removed 5 bases at V and 1 base at J, leaving 5 bases unmatched. Germline V gives CDR1 KGHSH, CDR2 LQKENI. CDR3 in amino acids: CASSVGQRSYEQYF. The CDR3 DNA sequence: TGTGCCAGCTCAGTGGGACAGCGATCCTACGAGCAGTACTTC.

V usage is TRBV5-6 and J usage is TRBJ2-5; D unclear. The CDR3 has 14 residues. Trimming took 7 bases from V and 5 from J, leaving 18 bases between them. CDR1 and CDR2 (germline): SGHDT, YYEEEE. The CDR3 sequence: CASVRTGIEETQYF. The CDR3 DNA reads as TGTGCCAGCGTCAGGACGGGTATAGAGGAGACCCAGTACTTC.

The chain carries TRBV18 and TRBJ1-1; D unresolved. The CDR3 is 18 amino acids. The V gene lost 2 bases and the J gene lost 0 bases, with 19 bases spanning the gap. CDR1 is KGHSH, CDR2 LQKENI, per germline. In DNA, the CDR3 is TGTGCCAGCTCACCAATCCCCGGGCAAAGGTTCATGAACACTGAAGCTTTCTTT. This translates into CASSPIPGQRFMNTEAFF.

This chain links TRBV28 with TRBJ2-7; D gene unclear. V lost 6 bases and J lost 0, with 9 bases in between. Germline CDR1 reads MDHEN; CDR2 reads SYDVKM. This CDR3 has 13 amino acids. CDR3 in DNA: TGTGCCAGCAGGTCCGATGACTCCTACGAGCAGTACTTC. Translation gives CASRSDDSYEQYF.

A word on this clone: One end of the junction does not line up with germline, which may come from a read error. J is TRBJ2-3 and V is TRBV5-1; TRBD2 matches 9 bases. The CDR3 runs 14 residues. Germline CDR1 and CDR2: SGHRS and YFSETQ. This CDR3 is CASSSGTSRDTQYF. The DNA of the CDR3 is TGCGCCAGCAGTTCCGGGACTAGCAGAGATACGCAGTATTTT.

The sample holds a few counts of this clone. This sequence joins TRBV5-1 and TRBJ2-1, with 9 bases aligning to TRBD2. The CDR3 runs to 15 residues. Germline assignment: CDR1 SGHRS and CDR2 YFSETQ. Unmatched junction bases numbered 13, after V lost 4 bases and J lost 11 bases. The chain's CDR3 is CASSDLSGSYGKQFF. The CDR3 region has the DNA TGCGCCAGCAGCGACCTTAGCGGGAGTTACGGTAAGCAGTTCTTC.

The V gene is TRBV18, the J gene TRBJ1-5; D may be TRBD1 (5 bases). Deletions cut 1 base from V and 3 bases from J, with 13 bases between. Germline CDR1 and CDR2: KGHSH and LQKENI. The CDR3 has 16 amino acids. The CDR3, as DNA: TGTGCCAGCTCACCACAAGTGCTGGGGGACAATCAGCCCCAGCATTTT. Amino acids: CASSPQVLGDNQPQHF.

CDR3 nucleotide sequence: TGTGCCAGCAGCTTAGCAAACGGCTACGAGCAGTACTTC. Translating it yields CASSLANGYEQYF. J is TRBJ2-7 and V is TRBV7-2; D unresolved. V was clipped by 0 bases and J by 3 bases, with 6 bases between them. Germline values: CDR1 SGHTA, CDR2 FQGNSA. This CDR3 has 13 residues.